The 18 T cell receptor beta chains below all came from one sample that was sequenced in a study of T-cell memory formation after mild COVID-19. TCRdb analysed the 5' RACE reads with MiXCR anew, one entry per CDR3 protein. Here the sample spans hundreds of thousands of distinct CDR3 sequences, about a fifth being singletons. The sequencing input was PBMCs or a T cell subset sorted from them (not recorded which). Receptor source: an adult woman who had mild COVID-19 (a few samples of this study predate the infection). Cell type and time point are not known.

This clonotype was observed a few times. This sequence joins TRBV19 and TRBJ1-2; tentatively, D is TRBD1 (5 bases). Trimming shortened V by 2 bases and J by 4 bases, and 17 bases separated the two germline ends. This CDR3 spans 16 amino acids. Germline CDR1 LNHDA, CDR2 SQIVND (reference sequence). CDR3 nucleotides: TGTGCCAGTAGTATAAGAGTAGGGAAGGGACTCTATGGCTACACCTTC. This encodes CASSIRVGKGLYGYTF.

V gene TRBV29-1 combines with J gene TRBJ2-5; no clear D. Germline V gene lookup returns CDR1 SQVTM and CDR2 ANQGSEA. V dropped 2 bases and J dropped 2 bases, with 12 bases sitting between them. The CDR3 runs to 14 residues. CDR3 sequence reads: CSVEIWVGQETQYF. The CDR3 nucleotides are TGCAGCGTTGAAATCTGGGTTGGACAAGAGACCCAGTACTTC.

The chain carries TRBV7-9 and TRBJ2-3; 8 nucleotides agree with TRBD2. V shed 1 base and J 2 bases; nucleotides not matched to a gene: 2. The CDR3 loop spans 15 amino acids. Germline CDR1 is SEHNR and CDR2 is FQNEAQ (reference sequence). The CDR3 region is CASSLVSGTTDTQYF. The CDR3 region has the DNA TGTGCCAGCAGCTTAGTTAGCGGGACCACAGATACGCAGTATTTT.

This clonotype has a count of ten or more. This chain links TRBV4-2 with TRBJ2-3, with TRBD2 as a possible D gene (6 bases). This CDR3 comprises 15 residues. V was cut by 2 bases and J by 9 bases, with 18 bases left in between. Per germline, CDR1 LGHNA and CDR2 YNFKEQ. CDR3 sequence reads: CASSQHAGTPDTQYF. CDR3 in DNA: TGTGCCAGCAGCCAACACGCGGGGACCCCCGACACGCAGTATTTT.

This chain joins TRBV12-5 and TRBJ2-1; D is uncertain. This CDR3 has 14 amino acids. V was cut by 3 bases and J by 1 base, with 7 bases left in between. Germline CDR1 and CDR2: LGHNT and FRNRAP. The CDR3 loop is CASGFGVSYNEQFF. The CDR3, as DNA: TGTGCTAGTGGTTTTGGGGTATCCTACAATGAGCAGTTCTTC.

This clonotype was counted only a few times. The rearrangement links TRBV7-9 to TRBJ2-7, with 10 bases lining up with TRBD1. Germline CDR1 and CDR2: SEHNR and FQNEAQ (reference sequence). The CDR3 loop spans 18 amino acids. With V trimmed by 5 bases and J by 4 bases, 17 bases remained unmatched. The CDR3 here is CASSHSRDRGVSAYEQYF. Here the CDR3 DNA reads TGTGCCAGCAGCCATTCTCGGGACAGGGGTGTCTCTGCGTACGAGCAGTACTTC.

The rearrangement uses TRBV4-3 and TRBJ2-1; 13 bases line up with TRBD2. This CDR3 contains 16 residues. After removal of 4 bases from V and 7 bases from J, the junction contained 7 bases not matched to a gene. The germline CDR1 and CDR2 sequences are LGHNA and YSLEER. The CDR3 protein is CASSLTLAGGPNEQFF. CDR3 sequence (DNA): TGCGCCAGCAGCCTCACACTAGCGGGAGGGCCGAATGAGCAGTTCTTC.

This clonotype was seen a handful of times. V and J are TRBV4-3 and TRBJ2-7, with D tentatively TRBD1 or TRBD2 (5 bases each). CDR1 and CDR2 (germline): LGHNA, YSLEER. The germline V and J ends were trimmed by 0 bases and 2 bases, with 20 bases remaining between them. The CDR3 sequence is 18 residues long. CDR3 amino acids: CASSQDTFGARKTYEQYF. Written as DNA, the CDR3 is TGCGCCAGCAGCCAAGATACGTTCGGGGCACGTAAAACCTACGAGCAGTACTTC.

In its sample, this clonotype was seen a few times. The gene calls are TRBV29-1 and TRBJ2-5; D is unresolved. The CDR3 runs to 12 residues. V lost 3 bases, J lost 5 bases, and 10 bases lay in between. Germline lookup yields CDR1 SQVTM and CDR2 ANQGSEA. CDR3 protein: CSVDGIRETQYF. The CDR3 nucleotides read TGCAGCGTTGATGGGATAAGGGAGACCCAGTACTTC.

In this sample, this clonotype turned up a few times. The V gene is TRBV7-2, the J gene TRBJ2-1, with D possibly matching TRBD2 (6 bases). Looked up from germline, CDR1 is SGHTA and CDR2 is FQGNSA. The CDR3 has 15 amino acids. V lost 4 bases and J lost 4, with 14 bases in between. CDR3 region: CASSSGSWGYNEQFF. CDR3 nucleotide sequence: TGTGCCAGCAGCTCCGGGAGTTGGGGTTACAATGAGCAGTTCTTC. Together with reference TRBV7-2 and TRBJ2-1, the CDR3 gives the full variable domain: GAGVSQSPSNKVTEKGKDVELRCDPISGHTALYWYRQSLGQGLEFLIYFQGNSAPDKSGLPSDRFSAERTGGSVSTLTIQRTQQEDSAVYLCASSSGSWGYNEQFFGPGTRLTVL.

This sequence joins TRBV3-1 and TRBJ1-2; possibly TRBD1 for D (6 bases). The germline CDR1 and CDR2 sequences are LGHDT and YNNKEL (reference sequence). Trimming stripped 3 bases from V and 8 bases from J, with 22 bases between. The CDR3 consists of 16 residues. CDR3 loop: CASSHLAGTRAKGYTF. In DNA, the CDR3 is TGTGCCAGCAGCCACCTCGCCGGGACACGGGCGAAAGGCTACACCTTC.

In its sample, this clonotype was seen a few times. This chain connects TRBV5-1 to TRBJ2-1; TRBD1 matches at 8 bases. This CDR3 contains 14 residues. Germline V gives CDR1 SGHRS, CDR2 YFSETQ. The trim removed 4 bases at V and 5 bases at J, leaving 5 bases unmatched. CDR3 coding DNA: TGCGCCAGCAGCCAGGGACAGGCGAACAATGAGCAGTTCTTC. Residues: CASSQGQANNEQFF. Complete variable domain (other parts from reference TRBV5-1 and TRBJ2-1): KAGVTQTPRYLIKTRGQQVTLSCSPISGHRSVSWYQQTPGQGLQFLFEYFSETQRNKGNFPGRFSGRQFSNSRSEMNVSTLELGDSALYLCASSQGQANNEQFFGPGTRLTVL.

This clonotype was seen more than once but under ten times. The chain joins TRBV29-1 to TRBJ2-5; either TRBD1 or TRBD2 may supply D (5 bases each). The V gene's germline CDR1 is SQVTM and CDR2 ANQGSEA. V was shortened by 6 bases and J by 4 bases, with 18 bases between the two germline ends. The CDR3 extends over 14 amino acids. CDR3 in amino acids: CSVVPNGAGETQYF. The CDR3 coding sequence is TGCAGCGTGGTCCCGAACGGGGCGGGAGAGACCCAGTACTTC.

This chain joins TRBV27 and TRBJ2-6; 8 positions agree with TRBD1. V lost 7 bases, J lost 4 bases, and 21 bases stayed unmatched. This CDR3 contains 20 residues. From germline, CDR1 is MNHEY and CDR2 SMNVEV (reference sequence). DNA of the CDR3: TGTGCCAGCAAGGGCAGGGGGCGACGAGGTATTCTGATCGGGGCCAACGTCCTGACTTTC. This translates into CASKGRGRRGILIGANVLTF.

The CDR3 spells CASRGGHDYGYTF. As DNA, the CDR3 is TGTGCCAGCAGAGGGGGACACGACTATGGCTACACCTTC. This chain uses TRBV9 with TRBJ1-2; D possibly corresponds to TRBD1 (6 bases). Trimming shortened V by 5 bases and J by 3 bases, and 11 bases separated the two germline ends. The CDR3 totals 13 residues. Germline CDR1 SGDLS, CDR2 YYNGEE. Using reference TRBV9 and TRBJ1-2 for the parts outside the CDR3, the full variable domain is DSGVTQTPKHLITATGQRVTLRCSPRSGDLSVYWYQQSLDQGLQFLIQYYNGEERAKGNILERFSAQQFPDLHSELNLSSLELGDSALYFCASRGGHDYGYTFGSGTRLTVV.

The genes are TRBV5-1 and TRBJ2-1, with a possible D match to TRBD2 (6 bases). V was shortened by 3 bases and J by 9 bases, with 13 bases between the two germline ends. Germline-derived CDR1 and CDR2 are SGHRS and YFSETQ. The CDR3 runs to 13 residues. The CDR3 nucleotides read TGCGCCAGCAGCTCCCAGGAGGGAGGTGAGCAGTTCTTC. Amino acid sequence: CASSSQEGGEQFF.

This chain links TRBV2 with TRBJ1-2, with 7 bases that match TRBD1. The CDR3 is 14 residues long. From germline, CDR1 is SNHLY and CDR2 FYNNEI. Unmatched junction bases numbered 8, after V lost 6 bases and J lost 4 bases. The chain's CDR3 is CASSNRGDTYGYTF. The CDR3, as DNA: TGTGCCAGCAGCAACAGGGGTGACACCTATGGCTACACCTTC.

The chain uses TRBV4-1 and TRBJ2-7; tentatively, D is TRBD1 or TRBD2 (6 bases each). The CDR3 is 16 residues long. The V and J ends lost 1 base and 5 bases respectively, with 18 bases between them. In germline, CDR1 is MGHRA, CDR2 YSYEKL. The CDR3, as DNA: TGCGCCAGCAGCCAAGTAGGAGGGGGTCGAGGGAACGAGCAGTACTTC. This encodes CASSQVGGGRGNEQYF.